This T cell receptor beta chain comes out of a study of cytomegalovirus exposure and HLA in healthy donors. The PCR employed 60 Vbeta primers together with 13 Jbeta primers. Sequencing used immunoSEQ multiplex PCR; TCRdb keeps in-frame clones, though not all of them. Of 110,000 to 150,000 clones listed, around 74% were seen once; the top ten hold roughly 4.5%. Each of the donors was a healthy bone marrow donor. V lost 6 bases to trimming and J lost 1 base, with 4 bases between them. Germline-derived CDR1 and CDR2 are GTSNPN and SVGIG (reference sequence). This CDR3 has 11 residues. Remarks on this clone: The target antigen is unknown.

Findings and limits, study-wide: As a later analysis showed, several of the most significant clusters appeared to be linked to common viral pathogens.

This TCR came from a man between 18 and 35 years old in good health and CMV-seropositive. The genes are TRBV30 and TRBJ2-4; no reliable D call. Input material: PBMCs. As DNA, the CDR3 is TGTGCCTGCCAGGCCAAAAACATTCAGTACTTC. Amino acid sequence: CACQAKNIQYF.